This paragraph reports one T cell receptor (beta chain). TCRdb keeps only in-frame clones here, not all; method: immunoSEQ multiplex PCR. The data hold some 74,000 clones, with 70% to 90% observed a single time. The sample originates from a study of blood T cell repertoires in COVID-19. What was sequenced was peripheral blood. The source is a woman older than 75 with acute or convalescent COVID-19.

The CDR3 is CASRDSFHYGYTF. The CDR3 nucleotides are TGTGCCAGCAGGGACAGTTTTCACTATGGCTACACCTTC. J is TRBJ1-2 and V is TRBV9; maybe TRBD1 (6 bases). Trimming removed 5 bases at V and 3 bases at J, with 11 bases between. The V gene's germline CDR1 is SGDLS and CDR2 YYNGEE. CDR3 length: 13 residues.